The 30 T cell receptor beta chains reported below all come from one sample, sequenced in a study of blood T cell repertoires in COVID-19. The assay was immunoSEQ multiplex PCR, and TCRdb's table has in-frame clones only and misses some. The table has a few hundred thousand clones, 75% to 90% seen once; the top ten hold approximately 2%. Sequencing was carried out using peripheral blood. Source of these receptors: a man between 18 and 35 years old with active or convalescent COVID-19.

This chain joins TRBV12-3 or TRBV12-4 and TRBJ2-1; 11 bases align to TRBD2. The V and J ends lost 5 bases and 9 bases, in that order; junction bases with no gene match: 3. The CDR3 is made up of 13 amino acids. The DNA of the CDR3 is TGTGCCAGCAGTAGGGGACTAGCGGCTGAGCAGTTCTTC. Translated, it gives CASSRGLAAEQFF.

This clone was counted once. The rearrangement joins TRBV27 to TRBJ1-1; D may be TRBD1 (6 bases). V was cut by 5 bases and J by 11 bases, with 18 bases left in between. CDR1 MNHEY and CDR2 SMNVEV come from the germline V gene (reference sequence). The CDR3 is made up of 13 amino acids. DNA for the CDR3: TGTGCCAGCAGTGCAACAGGGCGCGTTGCCGCTTTCTTT. Its translation: CASSATGRVAAFF.

The V gene is TRBV27, the J gene TRBJ2-1, with 8 positions matching TRBD2. Germline-derived CDR1 and CDR2 are MNHEY and SMNVEV (reference sequence). This CDR3 has 16 amino acids. After removal of 1 base from V and 6 bases from J, the junction contained 8 bases not matched to a gene. For the CDR3, the DNA is TGTGCCAGCAGTTTATGGGCGAGCGGGAGAAGCAATGAGCAGTTCTTC. It is translated as CASSLWASGRSNEQFF.

The V call is TRBV4-3, the J call TRBJ1-1; the match to TRBD1 covers 7 bases. With 0 bases clipped from V and 6 bases from J, the junction kept 10 bases outside the gene matches. This CDR3 is built from 16 residues. The V gene's germline CDR1 is LGHNA and CDR2 YSLEER. The CDR3 sequence: CASSQDLTGIIPEAFF. The CDR3 bases are TGCGCCAGCAGCCAAGATCTGACAGGGATCATCCCTGAAGCTTTCTTT.

The chain links TRBV4-1 to TRBJ2-4; possible D gene TRBD1, 5 bases. The CDR3 totals 16 residues. Trimming took off 5 bases at V and 0 bases at J, with 14 bases between the two ends. Germline CDR1 MGHRA, CDR2 YSYEKL. CDR3: CASSKVGLIAKNIQYF. In DNA, the CDR3 is TGCGCCAGCAGCAAGGTGGGGCTTATAGCCAAAAACATTCAGTACTTC.

This chain links TRBV5-1 with TRBJ2-7; 10 bases align to TRBD1. J lost 5 bases, V lost 0 bases, and 2 bases had no gene match. The CDR3 runs 14 residues. Germline values: CDR1 SGHRS, CDR2 YFSETQ. The CDR3 DNA reads TGCGCCAGCAGCTTGGGACAGGGGGCTAACGAGCAGTACTTC. It yields the protein CASSLGQGANEQYF.

The chain links TRBV11-2 to TRBJ2-5, with 8 bases matching TRBD2. The V segment lost 7 bases and the J segment 3 bases; nucleotides outside the gene matches: 10. Germline V lookup: CDR1 SGHAT, CDR2 FQNNGV. This CDR3 spans 15 amino acids. The CDR3 coding sequence is TGTGCCAGCACCCCAGGATCCGGGGGGGAAGAGACCCAGTACTTC. It is translated as CASTPGSGGEETQYF.

The V gene is TRBV6-5, the J gene TRBJ1-1; 8 bases line up with TRBD1. In germline, CDR1 is MNHEY, CDR2 SVGAGI. After removal of 7 bases from V and 7 bases from J, the junction contained 11 bases not matched to a gene. CDR3 length equals 14 residues. The CDR3 DNA is TGTGCCAGCAATCGTGAACAGGGGGTAGGTGAAGCTTTCTTT. Protein product: CASNREQGVGEAFF.

This chain joins TRBV18 and TRBJ2-5; D possibly corresponds to TRBD1 (5 bases). CDR3 length: 16 amino acids. The V gene's germline CDR1 is KGHSH and CDR2 LQKENI. Trimming left V 4 bases short and J 2 bases short, with 17 bases between. The CDR3 spells CASSLPETAKQETQYF. The CDR3 coding sequence is TGTGCCAGCTCACTCCCCGAGACAGCGAAACAAGAGACCCAGTACTTC.

This clone was counted a few times. The chain links TRBV15 to TRBJ2-1, with D possibly matching TRBD2 (5 bases). The CDR3 totals 16 residues. V lost 3 bases, J lost 4 bases, and 16 bases lay in between. Germline lookup yields CDR1 LNHNV and CDR2 YYDKDF (reference sequence). This CDR3 is CATSSRPGLGYNEQFF. The CDR3 nucleotides are TGTGCCACCAGCAGCCGACCGGGGTTGGGTTACAATGAGCAGTTCTTC. Together with reference TRBV15 and TRBJ2-1, the CDR3 gives the full variable domain: DAMVIQNPRYQVTQFGKPVTLSCSQTLNHNVMYWYQQKSSQAPKLLFHYYDKDFNNEADTPDNFQSRRPNTSFCFLDIRSPGLGDTAMYLCATSSRPGLGYNEQFFGPGTRLTVL.

The CDR3: CATGWAKETQYF. The CDR3 DNA is TGTGCCACCGGCTGGGCGAAGGAGACCCAGTACTTC. The rearrangement uses TRBV18 and TRBJ2-5; no definite D call. The V end lost 10 bases, the J end lost 5 bases, and 14 bases lay between the germline ends. The germline CDR1 and CDR2 sequences are KGHSH and LQKENI. The CDR3 sequence is 12 residues long. The whole variable domain, remainder taken from reference TRBV18 and TRBJ2-5, is NAGVMQNPRHLVRRRGQEARLRCSPMKGHSHVYWYRQLPEEGLKFMVYLQKENIIDESGMPKERFSAEFPKEGPSILRIQQVVRGDSAAYFCATGWAKETQYFGPGTRLLVL.

With respect to this clone: The sample contains more than one DNA sequence encoding this CDR3. The rearrangement joins TRBV5-1 to TRBJ1-3, with TRBD1 matching over 7 bases. V lost 2 bases to trimming and J lost 1 base; unmatched junction nucleotides: 9. The CDR3 loop spans 17 amino acids. CDR1 is SGHRS and CDR2 is YFSETQ in the germline V gene. The CDR3 nucleotides are TGCGCCAGCAGCTTTGAGGCCGGGACAGCTTCTGGAAACACCATATATTTT. Residues: CASSFEAGTASGNTIYF.

A word on this clone: Other DNA sequences in this sample translate to the same CDR3. This sequence joins TRBV6-5 and TRBJ1-6; D is unclear. Looked up from germline, CDR1 is MNHEY and CDR2 is SVGAGI. Trimming removed 4 bases from V and 10 bases from J, with 11 bases in between. The length of the CDR3 is 13 residues. The CDR3 DNA reads TGTGCCAGCAGTTTACGGACGGGGTCACCCCTCCACTTT. Encoded protein: CASSLRTGSPLHF.

This chain connects TRBV6-5 to TRBJ2-7, with D possibly TRBD2 on 7 matching bases. The CDR3 length is 13 residues. Deletions cut 10 bases from V and 0 bases from J, with 13 bases between. Looked up from germline, CDR1 is MNHEY and CDR2 is SVGAGI. CDR3 DNA: TGTGCCACCTGGGGGGGGCACTCCTACGAGCAGTACTTC. Amino acid sequence: CATWGGHSYEQYF.

V is TRBV5-6 and J is TRBJ1-1, with D tentatively TRBD1 (6 bases). The CDR3 has 13 amino acids. CDR1 and CDR2 from the germline V gene are SGHDT and YYEEEE. Between the trimmed V and J ends, which lost 4 bases and 1 base, there was a span of 8 bases. The CDR3 nucleotides are TGTGCCAGCAGCGGACAGCCGAACACTGAAGCTTTCTTT. The encoded protein is CASSGQPNTEAFF.

The V gene is TRBV10-1, the J gene TRBJ1-2; 9 bases map to TRBD1. The CDR3 loop spans 12 amino acids. The germline V gene encodes CDR1 WNHNN and CDR2 SYGVQD (reference sequence). Unmatched junction bases numbered 0, after V lost 4 bases and J lost 6 bases. The CDR3 coding sequence is TGCGCCAGCAGTGGGACAGGGGATGGCTACACCTTC. Protein: CASSGTGDGYTF.

The V call is TRBV6-5, the J call TRBJ2-1; the D is unclear. Germline V gene data show CDR1 as MNHEY and CDR2 as SVGAGI. The CDR3 covers 13 residues. V lost 0 bases and J 8 bases, leaving 8 bases between the germline ends. The CDR3: CASSYSSGYEQFF. The DNA of the CDR3 is TGTGCCAGCAGTTACTCGAGTGGTTATGAGCAGTTCTTC.

CDR3 bases: TGTGCCAGCAGCCGGGCGAACACCGGGGAGCTGTTTTTT. Translated, it gives CASSRANTGELFF. The chain uses TRBV6-5 and TRBJ2-2; D unclear. Germline V gives CDR1 MNHEY, CDR2 SVGAGI. Deletions cut 6 bases from V and 0 bases from J, with 5 bases between. This CDR3 contains 13 residues.

This clone was observed once. CDR3 sequence: CASSTTMGAGGELFF. CDR3 coding DNA: TGTGCCAGTAGTACCACGATGGGTGCGGGCGGGGAGCTGTTTTTT. This rearrangement joins TRBV19 to TRBJ2-2, with a possible D match to TRBD2 (5 bases). There are 15 residues in the CDR3. V lost 4 bases, J lost 7 bases, and 16 bases lay in between. CDR1 and CDR2 from the germline V gene are LNHDA and SQIVND (reference sequence).

This clone has just a few counts. The chain uses TRBV7-9 and TRBJ1-2; 7 nucleotides line up with TRBD1. Germline values: CDR1 SEHNR, CDR2 FQNEAQ (reference sequence). CDR3 size: 14 residues. V gave up 5 bases and J gave up 7 bases; unmatched junction bases: 10. CDR3 residues: CASSPREGAGGYTF. CDR3 coding DNA: TGTGCCAGCAGCCCCCGAGAGGGGGCAGGTGGCTACACCTTC. Combining the CDR3 with reference TRBV7-9 and TRBJ1-2 gives the whole variable domain DTGVSQNPRHKITKRGQNVTFRCDPISEHNRLYWYRQTLGQGPEFLTYFQNEAQLEKSRLLSDRFSAERPKGSFSTLEIQRTEQGDSAMYLCASSPREGAGGYTFGSGTRLTVV.

V is TRBV7-9 and J is TRBJ1-1; D is uncertain. The germline CDR1 and CDR2 sequences are SEHNR and FQNEAQ (reference sequence). The CDR3 totals 15 residues. V shed 5 bases and J shed 0 bases, with 13 bases lying between them. CDR3 nucleotide sequence: TGTGCCAGCAGCACAACCGCGACTATGAACACTGAAGCTTTCTTT. It specifies CASSTTATMNTEAFF.

V and J are TRBV7-6 and TRBJ2-1; D gene unclear. The germline V and J ends were trimmed by 2 bases and 0 bases, with 8 bases remaining between them. The CDR3 totals 15 residues. Looked up from germline, CDR1 is SGHVS and CDR2 is FNYEAQ. The CDR3 region is CASSLTVSSYNEQFF. CDR3 DNA: TGTGCCAGCAGCTTAACCGTCAGCTCCTACAATGAGCAGTTCTTC.

V and J are TRBV18 and TRBJ2-5; D possibly corresponds to TRBD1 (5 bases). The CDR3 length is 14 residues. The germline V and J ends were trimmed by 3 bases and 2 bases, with 10 bases remaining between them. Germline values: CDR1 KGHSH, CDR2 LQKENI. Written as DNA, the CDR3 is TGTGCCAGCTCACCTTTGCAGGGACAAGAGACCCAGTACTTC. This sequence encodes CASSPLQGQETQYF.

V gene TRBV5-4 combines with J gene TRBJ2-1; 8 bases agree with TRBD2. V shed 5 bases, J shed 8 bases, and the junction held 9 bases outside the gene matches. Per the germline V gene, CDR1 is SGHNT and CDR2 is YYREEE (reference sequence). The CDR3 contains 14 residues. The CDR3 sequence: CASRSGGAKDEQFF. CDR3 nucleotides: TGTGCCAGCAGATCCGGGGGGGCAAAAGATGAGCAGTTCTTC.

The CDR3 region is CASSPDRASGSREQYF. In nucleotides, the CDR3 is TGTGCCAGCAGCCCCGACCGGGCTAGCGGGAGTCGGGAGCAGTACTTC. The chain is built from TRBV5-5 and TRBJ2-7, with 10 bases fitting TRBD2. Trimming cost V 4 bases and J 7 bases; bases outside gene matches: 14. The CDR3 runs 16 residues. CDR1 SGHKS and CDR2 YYEKEE come from the germline V gene (reference sequence).

The chain employs TRBV5-6 and TRBJ1-1; 7 bases match TRBD1. Germline CDR1 and CDR2: SGHDT and YYEEEE. The J segment lost 1 base and the V segment lost 4 bases, leaving 7 bases of the junction unmatched. CDR3 size: 15 residues. CDR3 in DNA: TGTGCCAGCAGCCGACTGGGACAGCCGAACACTGAAGCTTTCTTT. This encodes CASSRLGQPNTEAFF.

This clone was found once. This chain joins TRBV4-3 and TRBJ1-6; D not certain. This CDR3 spans 14 amino acids. Germline values: CDR1 LGHNA, CDR2 YSLEER. V lost 1 base, J lost 7 bases, and 8 bases lay in between. The CDR3 sequence is CASSQVYQNSPLHF. DNA for the CDR3: TGCGCCAGCAGCCAAGTTTACCAGAATTCACCCCTCCACTTT.

The genes are TRBV3-1 (or the pseudogene TRBV3-2) and TRBJ2-7; 7 nucleotides align to TRBD1. The V segment lost 6 bases and the J segment 11 bases; nucleotides outside the gene matches: 16. Germline values: CDR1 LGHDT, CDR2 YNNKEL (reference sequence). CDR3 size: 14 residues. CDR3 nucleotide sequence: TGTGCCAGCAGTCCCGACCGGGACAGATGGGATAAGTACTTC. It codes for CASSPDRDRWDKYF.

This clone was counted a single time. The rearrangement uses TRBV5-1 and TRBJ1-2; 10 nucleotides agree with TRBD1. The CDR3 contains 14 residues. Looked up from germline, CDR1 is SGHRS and CDR2 is YFSETQ. With 2 bases clipped from V and 3 bases from J, the junction kept 1 base outside the gene matches. The CDR3 nucleotides read TGCGCCAGCAGCTTAGGGACAGGGGACTATGGCTACACCTTC. It specifies CASSLGTGDYGYTF.

On this clone itself: At one end, the junction sequence differs from germline, possibly due to a read error. The chain joins TRBV11-2 to TRBJ2-7; 10 bases are shared with TRBD1. CDR1 SGHAT and CDR2 FQNNGV come from the germline V gene. The CDR3 consists of 13 residues. The CDR3 DNA follows: TGTGCCAGCAGCTTTCTCCGGGACAGGGGCAAGAACTTC. Translating gives CASSFLRDRGKNF.